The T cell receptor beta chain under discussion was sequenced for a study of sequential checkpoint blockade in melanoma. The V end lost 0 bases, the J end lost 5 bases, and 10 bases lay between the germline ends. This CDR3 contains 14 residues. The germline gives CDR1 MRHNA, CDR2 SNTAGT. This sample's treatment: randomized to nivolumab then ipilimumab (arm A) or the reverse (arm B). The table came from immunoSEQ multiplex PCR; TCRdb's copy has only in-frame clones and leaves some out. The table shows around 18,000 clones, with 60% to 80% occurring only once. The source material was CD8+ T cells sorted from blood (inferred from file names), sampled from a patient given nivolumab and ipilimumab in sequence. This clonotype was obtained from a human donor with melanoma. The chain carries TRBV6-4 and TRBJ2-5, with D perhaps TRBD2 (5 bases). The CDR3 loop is CASSDSSGSETQYF. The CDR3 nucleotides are TGTGCCAGCAGTGACTCCTCGGGGAGCGAGACCCAGTACTTC.